This T cell receptor beta chain is drawn from a study of a mutant IDH1 vaccine in newly diagnosed glioma. Study-wide background: Following radiotherapy alone, or alongside temozolomide cycles, vaccination was started after an interval of 4-6 weeks. Antecedent treatment encompassed radiotherapy, temozolomide, or their combination; the majority received both. Mean patient age was about 40 years; roughly 62% were male and 37.5% female.

Documented time point: week 35, safety follow-up. Doses comprised 300 ug of mutant IDH1 20-mer peptide each, plus topical imiquimod. Patients in the study were vaccinated eight times, receiving shots in weeks 1, 3, 5, 7, 11, 15, 19 and 23. Using immunoSEQ multiplex PCR, the repertoire was profiled, and TCRdb retains in-frame clones only, with some absent. The sample has about 32,000 clones, about four fifths seen once. Comment on this clone: Its antigen is unknown.

J was trimmed by 13 bases and V by 1 base; bases with no gene match: 6. This CDR3 comprises 12 residues. Germline CDR1 is SGHTA and CDR2 is FQGNSA. The receptor was isolated from a man aged 30 to 39 with glioma. The genes are TRBV7-2 and TRBJ2-7; 8 bases match TRBD2. The specimen comprised PBMCs, sampled from a glioma patient whose treatment included an IDH1 peptide vaccine. The CDR3 reads CASSLGGLELYF. CDR3 DNA: TGTGCCAGCAGCTTAGGGGGACTAGAACTCTACTTC.